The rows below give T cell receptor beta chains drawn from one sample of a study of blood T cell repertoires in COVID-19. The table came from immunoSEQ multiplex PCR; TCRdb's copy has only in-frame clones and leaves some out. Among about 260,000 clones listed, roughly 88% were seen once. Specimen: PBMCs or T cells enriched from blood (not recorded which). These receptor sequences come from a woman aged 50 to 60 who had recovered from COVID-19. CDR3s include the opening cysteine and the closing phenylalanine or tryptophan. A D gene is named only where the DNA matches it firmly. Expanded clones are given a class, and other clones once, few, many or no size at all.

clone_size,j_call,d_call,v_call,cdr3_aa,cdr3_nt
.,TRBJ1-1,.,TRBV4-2,CASSQELRGNTEAFF,TGTGCCAGCAGCCAGGAGCTGCGGGGGAACACTGAAGCTTTCTTT
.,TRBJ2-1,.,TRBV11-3,CASSLGGYNEQFF,TGTGCCAGCAGCCTCGGGGGTTACAATGAGCAGTTCTTC
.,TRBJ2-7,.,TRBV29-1,CSVDTDTYEQYF,TGCAGCGTTGATACAGATACCTACGAGCAGTACTTC
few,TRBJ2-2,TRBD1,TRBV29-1,CSASGQGQGTGELFF,TGCAGCGCCTCGGGACAGGGGCAGGGCACCGGGGAGCTGTTTTTT
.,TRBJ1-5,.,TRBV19,CASTWAPTDNQPQHF,TGTGCCAGTACTTGGGCCCCGACGGATAATCAGCCCCAGCATTTT
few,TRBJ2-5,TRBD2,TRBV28,CASMTAGGPVETQYF,TGTGCCAGCATGACAGCGGGAGGGCCCGTGGAGACCCAGTACTTC
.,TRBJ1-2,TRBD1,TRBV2,CASSGTGWGYTF,TGTGCCAGCAGTGGGACAGGATGGGGCTACACCTTC
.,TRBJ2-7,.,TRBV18,CASSIRDTSYEQYF,TGTGCCAGCTCAATCCGGGACACTTCCTACGAGCAGTACTTC
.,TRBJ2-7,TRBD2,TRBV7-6,CASSLRREGIYEQYF,TGTGCCAGCAGCCTCCGCAGGGAGGGCATTTACGAGCAGTACTTC
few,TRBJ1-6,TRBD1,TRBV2,CASSRGVVGNSPLHF,TGTGCCAGCAGCAGGGGGGTAGTGGGGAATTCACCCCTCCACTTT
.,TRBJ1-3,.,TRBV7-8,CASSLEPVSGNTIYF,TGTGCCAGCAGCTTAGAGCCCGTCTCTGGAAACACCATATATTTT
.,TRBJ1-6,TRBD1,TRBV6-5,CASNQGDRGNSPLHF,TGTGCCAGCAACCAAGGGGACAGGGGTAATTCACCCCTCCACTTT
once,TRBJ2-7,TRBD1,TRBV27,CASSLSVPGQGLWEQYF,TGTGCCAGCAGTTTATCGGTACCGGGACAGGGCCTGTGGGAGCAGTACTTC
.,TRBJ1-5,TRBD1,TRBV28,CASSFIGQGGNQPQHF,TGTGCCAGCAGTTTTATAGGACAGGGAGGCAATCAGCCCCAGCATTTT
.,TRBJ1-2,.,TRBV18,CASSPLAVNYGYTF,TGTGCCAGCTCACCACTTGCAGTTAACTATGGCTACACCTTC
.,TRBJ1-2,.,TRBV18,CASSPGQNYGYTF,TGTGCCAGCTCACCGGGACAAAACTATGGCTACACCTTC
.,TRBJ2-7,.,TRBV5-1,CASSLAASSYEQYF,TGCGCCAGCAGCTTGGCCGCTAGTAGCTACGAGCAGTACTTC
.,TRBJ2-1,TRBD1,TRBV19,CASSMGQGLNNEQFF,TGTGCCAGTAGTATGGGACAGGGGTTGAACAATGAGCAGTTCTTC
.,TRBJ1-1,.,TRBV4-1,CASSQGLMITEAFF,TGCGCCAGCAGCCAAGGACTCATGATCACTGAAGCTTTCTTT
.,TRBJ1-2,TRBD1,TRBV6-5,CASNPGTGGGYTF,TGTGCCAGCAATCCCGGGACAGGGGGTGGCTACACCTTC
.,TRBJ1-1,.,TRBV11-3,CASSLAGRGTEAFF,TGTGCCAGCAGCTTAGCCGGGCGGGGCACTGAAGCTTTCTTT
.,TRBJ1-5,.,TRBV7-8,CASSREPRVINQPQHF,TGTGCCAGCAGCCGAGAGCCGAGGGTTATCAATCAGCCCCAGCATTTT
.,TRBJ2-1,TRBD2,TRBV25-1,CASSVASGMAYNEQFF,TGTGCCAGCAGTGTAGCTAGCGGGATGGCCTACAATGAGCAGTTCTTC
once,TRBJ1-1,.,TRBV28,CASHTGQRNTEAFF,TGTGCCAGCCATACCGGACAGAGAAACACTGAAGCTTTCTTT
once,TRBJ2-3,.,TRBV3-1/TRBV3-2,CASSPKSGLRTDTQYF,TGTGCCAGCAGCCCCAAATCGGGACTCCGCACAGATACGCAGTATTTT
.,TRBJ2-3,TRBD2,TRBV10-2,CASGAGGVTDTQYF,TGCGCCAGCGGAGCGGGAGGAGTCACAGATACGCAGTATTTT
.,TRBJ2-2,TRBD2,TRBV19,CASSISGTSGRAVSTGELFF,TGTGCCAGTAGTATTTCCGGGACTAGCGGGAGGGCCGTAAGCACCGGGGAGCTGTTTTTT
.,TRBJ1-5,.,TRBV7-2,CASSLESTRNQPQHF,TGTGCCAGCAGCTTAGAAAGTACACGAAATCAGCCCCAGCATTTT
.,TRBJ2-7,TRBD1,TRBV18,CASSPGQRNYEQYF,TGTGCCAGCTCGCCGGGACAGAGAAACTACGAGCAGTACTTC
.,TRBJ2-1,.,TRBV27,CASRPFWEELRNEQFF,TGTGCCAGCAGACCTTTCTGGGAGGAGCTTCGCAATGAGCAGTTCTTC
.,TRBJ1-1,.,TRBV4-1,CASSQVGGRNTEAFF,TGCGCCAGCAGCCAAGTGGGGGGACGGAACACTGAAGCTTTCTTT
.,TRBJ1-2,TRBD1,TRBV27,CASSFARDRAYGYTF,TGTGCCAGCAGTTTCGCCAGGGACAGGGCCTATGGCTACACCTTC
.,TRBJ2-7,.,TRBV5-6,CASSSVTGFLGTYEQYF,TGTGCCAGCAGCTCAGTTACAGGGTTTCTGGGAACGTACGAGCAGTACTTC
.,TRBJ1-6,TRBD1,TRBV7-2,CASSQETGFGSPLHF,TGTGCCAGCAGCCAAGAGACAGGGTTCGGTTCACCCCTCCACTTT
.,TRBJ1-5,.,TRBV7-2,CASSWQKGRGQPQHF,TGTGCCAGCAGCTGGCAAAAGGGTCGGGGTCAGCCCCAGCATTTT
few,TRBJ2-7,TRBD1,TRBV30,CAWSSGTGDYEQYF,TGTGCCTGGAGTTCCGGGACAGGGGACTACGAGCAGTACTTC
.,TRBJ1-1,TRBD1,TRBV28,CASSWRGRTKAFF,TGTGCCAGCAGTTGGAGGGGGCGGACAAAAGCTTTCTTT
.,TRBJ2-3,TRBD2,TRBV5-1,CASSLLAGAPDTQYF,TGCGCCAGCAGCTTACTAGCGGGAGCCCCAGATACGCAGTATTTT
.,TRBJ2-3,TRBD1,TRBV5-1,CASSSNNGPQGASTDTQYF,TGCGCCAGCAGCTCCAACAACGGGCCTCAGGGGGCTAGCACAGATACGCAGTATTTT
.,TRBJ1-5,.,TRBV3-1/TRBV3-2,CASSLPGNQPQHF,TGTGCCAGCAGCCTCCCGGGGAATCAGCCCCAGCATTTT